The 27 T cell receptor beta chains given below trace back to one sample, sequenced in a study of tumor-infiltrating lymphocytes in localized non-small cell lung cancer. The method was immunoSEQ multiplex PCR; TCRdb's version includes in-frame clones alone and lacks a portion of them. The sample lists roughly 6,000 clones; over 65% were seen once. Specimen: lung tumor tissue. The source of these receptors is a human donor with non-small cell lung cancer.

By its share, this clone is large. This chain uses TRBV6-5 with TRBJ2-5; 12 bases are a match to TRBD2. CDR3 length equals 15 residues. V lost 4 bases and J lost 4; bases outside the gene matches: 4. Germline V CDR1 and CDR2: MNHEY, SVGAGI. Here the CDR3 DNA reads TGTGCCAGCAGTTCCATGGGACTAGCGGGAGAGACCCAGTACTTC. Translated, it gives CASSSMGLAGETQYF.

This clone has a handful of counts. This chain connects TRBV7-9 to TRBJ1-1; TRBD1 aligns across 7 bases. CDR3 length: 15 residues. V shed 3 bases, J shed 1 base, and the junction held 5 bases outside the gene matches. CDR1 is SEHNR and CDR2 is FQNEAQ in the germline V gene (reference sequence). The CDR3 bases are TGTGCCAGCAGCTTGGGACAGCAAAGGAACACTGAAGCTTTCTTT. It specifies CASSLGQQRNTEAFF.

The J gene is TRBJ2-5, the V gene TRBV25-1; D gene uncertain. The CDR3 has 14 residues. V lost 8 bases, J lost 1 base, and 14 bases lay in between. The germline V gene has CDR1 MGHDK and CDR2 SYGVNS. The CDR3 protein is CASGYPGVQETQYF. The CDR3 DNA reads TGTGCCAGCGGATACCCAGGAGTCCAAGAGACCCAGTACTTC.

This clone was recorded only once. The chain couples TRBV6-1 to TRBJ2-7, with D hard to call. The CDR3 runs 13 residues. Germline V lookup: CDR1 MNHNS, CDR2 SASEGT. With 6 bases removed from V and 3 bases from J, the gap between germline ends came to 12 bases. The CDR3 spells CASRTSGSYEQYV. In DNA, the CDR3 is TGTGCCAGCAGGACATCCGGCAGCTACGAGCAGTACGTC.

The gene calls are TRBV6-1 and TRBJ1-2; TRBD1 matches at 8 bases. Trimming at V came to 11 bases and at J to 2 bases, leaving 7 bases not matched to a gene. The CDR3 is 13 amino acids. From germline, CDR1 is MNHNS and CDR2 SASEGT. The DNA for the CDR3 is TGTGCCTCCAGACGGACAGGGAACTATGGCTACACCTTC. It encodes CASRRTGNYGYTF.

The CDR3: CAIQGGNTEAFF. Here the CDR3 DNA reads TGTGCCATCCAAGGGGGGAACACTGAAGCTTTCTTT. J is TRBJ1-1 and V is TRBV10-3; perhaps TRBD1 as D (6 bases). The V end was cut by 8 bases, the J end by 1 base, with 8 bases between. This CDR3 has 12 amino acids. Germline values: CDR1 ENHRY, CDR2 SYGVKD.

This clone has more than one count but fewer than ten. This chain links TRBV6-5 with TRBJ1-2; 7 bases fit TRBD1. Germline V gene data show CDR1 as MNHEY and CDR2 as SVGAGI. V lost 6 bases to trimming and J lost 6 bases; unmatched junction nucleotides: 7. This CDR3 is 13 amino acids long. The CDR3 here is CASRKQGSNGYTF. The CDR3 nucleotides read TGTGCCAGCAGAAAACAGGGGTCGAATGGCTACACCTTC.

The chain uses TRBV29-1 and TRBJ2-5, with a possible D match to TRBD1 (5 bases). Between the trimmed V and J ends, which lost 4 bases and 3 bases, there was a span of 9 bases. CDR1 is SQVTM, CDR2 ANQGSEA, per germline. This CDR3 contains 12 residues. CDR3 in amino acids: CSVGTGEETQYF. The CDR3 DNA sequence: TGCAGCGTTGGTACAGGAGAAGAGACCCAGTACTTC. Together with reference TRBV29-1 and TRBJ2-5, the CDR3 gives the full variable domain: SAVISQKPSRDICQRGTSLTIQCQVDSQVTMMFWYRQQPGQSLTLIATANQGSEATYESGFVIDKFPISRPNLTFSTLTVSNMSPEDSSIYLCSVGTGEETQYFGPGTRLLVL.

This clone was detected a few times. This chain uses TRBV7-3 with TRBJ1-6, with D tentatively TRBD1 (6 bases). This CDR3 is 13 amino acids long. The germline CDR1 and CDR2 sequences are SGHTA and FQGTGA. Trimming took 9 bases from V and 7 from J, leaving 13 bases between them. The CDR3 sequence is CASRKDRNSPLHF. CDR3 sequence (DNA): TGTGCCAGTCGGAAGGACAGAAATTCACCCCTCCACTTT.

This chain joins TRBV2 and TRBJ1-2; D possibly corresponds to TRBD1 (5 bases). Trimming pared 6 bases from V and 8 bases from J, leaving 16 bases between. This CDR3 is built from 13 residues. Germline values: CDR1 SNHLY, CDR2 FYNNEI. CDR3 loop: CASRPGQGRGYTF. CDR3 in DNA: TGTGCCAGCAGACCTGGTCAGGGTCGGGGCTACACCTTC.

The V gene is TRBV4-1, the J gene TRBJ2-2; TRBD1 is a possible D gene (6 bases). Germline V CDR1 and CDR2: MGHRA, YSYEKL. V was shortened by 0 bases and J by 7 bases, with 15 bases between the two germline ends. The CDR3 runs 16 residues. CDR3 amino acids: CASSQDFGGAGGELFF. In nucleotides, the CDR3 is TGCGCCAGCAGCCAAGATTTTGGGGGCGCGGGCGGGGAGCTGTTTTTT.

This clone was observed a few times. The chain has TRBV4-3 and TRBJ2-6; 9 nucleotides align to TRBD2. CDR1 is LGHNA and CDR2 is YSLEER in the germline V gene. Unmatched junction bases numbered 5, after V lost 1 base and J lost 4 bases. The CDR3 has 17 residues. CDR3 bases: TGCGCCAGCAGCCAAGGGAAGCGGGAGGTGGGGGCCAACGTCCTGACTTTC. Translation: CASSQGKREVGANVLTF.

The chain links TRBV19 to TRBJ2-3; D is undetermined. Germline assignment: CDR1 LNHDA and CDR2 SQIVND (reference sequence). The V end lost 7 bases, the J end lost 2 bases, and 7 bases lay between the germline ends. The CDR3 totals 12 residues. CDR3 coding DNA: TGTGCCAGTATTGGGGTCACAGATACGCAGTATTTT. Translating it yields CASIGVTDTQYF.

The CDR3 sequence is CASSKSSSYEQYV. CDR3 nucleotides: TGTGCCAGCAGCAAATCCAGCTCCTACGAGCAGTACGTC. The V gene is TRBV21-1, the J gene TRBJ2-7. TRBV21-1 is annotated as a pseudogene. This CDR3 is built from 13 residues.

The chain links TRBV29-1 to TRBJ2-7; D gene uncertain. Per germline, CDR1 SQVTM and CDR2 ANQGSEA. The V and J ends lost 4 bases and 7 bases respectively, with 20 bases between them. This CDR3 region has 14 residues. CDR3 residues: CSVGKGSIESEQYF. Written as DNA, the CDR3 is TGCAGCGTTGGCAAGGGTTCGATCGAAAGTGAGCAGTACTTC.

This clone has just a few counts. This chain joins TRBV28 and TRBJ2-7; D might be TRBD1 or TRBD2, each matching 5 bases. There are 13 residues in the CDR3. V was cut by 5 bases and J by 2 bases, with 10 bases left in between. Per germline, CDR1 MDHEN and CDR2 SYDVKM. This chain's CDR3 is CASSGTLAYEQYV. CDR3 sequence (DNA): TGTGCCAGCAGTGGGACCCTAGCCTACGAGCAGTACGTC.

The rearrangement joins TRBV7-2 to TRBJ2-5; TRBD2 aligns across 8 bases. Germline V gene lookup returns CDR1 SGHTA and CDR2 FQGNSA. J lost 2 bases, V lost 0 bases, and 5 bases had no gene match. This CDR3 is built from 16 residues. CDR3 DNA: TGTGCCAGCAGCTTAGCGGGTAGCGGGGAGCAAGAGACCCAGTACTTC. It translates to CASSLAGSGEQETQYF.

As concerns this clone: Germline and junction disagree at one end, which may indicate a read error. The rearrangement uses TRBV10-2 and TRBJ2-5; 9 bases align to TRBD2. The J call is doubtful: the DNA matches TRBJ2-7 better. Germline CDR1 is WSHSY and CDR2 is SAAADI. CDR3 length: 13 amino acids. The CDR3 DNA follows: TGCGCCACCAGTTTAGCGGGAGCCTACGAGCAGTACTTC. Residues: CATSLAGAYEQYF.

The rearrangement links TRBV7-2 to TRBJ2-1; D ambiguous. The CDR3 has 14 amino acids. V lost 1 base and J lost 3, with 7 bases in between. Germline lookup yields CDR1 SGHTA and CDR2 FQGNSA. CDR3 DNA sequence: TGTGCCAGCAGCTTAGGCGGTAGCTACAATGAGCAGTTCTTC. Translating gives CASSLGGSYNEQFF.

This clone has a handful of counts. The chain recombines TRBV4-2 with TRBJ2-5; possible D gene TRBD2, 5 bases. Germline V gene lookup returns CDR1 LGHNA and CDR2 YNFKEQ. Trimming stripped 0 bases from V and 5 bases from J, with 13 bases between. The CDR3 is made up of 15 amino acids. The CDR3 DNA sequence: TGTGCCAGCAGCCAAGATTGGGGAGCTTCGGAGACCCAGTACTTC. It specifies CASSQDWGASETQYF.

The V call is TRBV30, the J call TRBJ1-3; D is perhaps TRBD1 (5 bases). Per the germline V gene, CDR1 is GTSNPN and CDR2 is SVGIG (reference sequence). The CDR3 is 16 amino acids. Trimming stripped 2 bases from V and 1 base from J, with 15 bases between. The CDR3 here is CAWSSPGRVSGNTIYF. DNA of the CDR3: TGTGCCTGGAGTTCCCCAGGGAGGGTATCTGGAAACACCATATATTTT.

The chain links TRBV4-2 to TRBJ2-1; D unresolved. CDR1 LGHNA and CDR2 YNFKEQ come from the germline V gene. Deletions cut 1 base from V and 5 bases from J, with 3 bases between. This CDR3 region has 12 residues. For the CDR3, the DNA is TGTGCCAGCAGCCAAGGTGACAATGAGCAGTTCTTC. Its protein product is CASSQGDNEQFF.

CDR3 sequence reads: CASRRGDQPQHF. CDR3 DNA: TGTGCCAGCAGGCGCGGGGATCAGCCCCAGCATTTT. The V and J genes are TRBV11-3 and TRBJ1-5; D gene unclear. Germline V gives CDR1 SGHNT, CDR2 YENEEA. V shed 6 bases and J shed 5 bases, with 8 bases lying between them. The length of the CDR3 is 12 residues.

The V call is TRBV5-4, the J call TRBJ2-1, with D perhaps matching TRBD1 (7 bases). Trimming stripped 2 bases from V and 5 bases from J, with 14 bases between. Germline V gene lookup returns CDR1 SGHNT and CDR2 YYREEE (reference sequence). The CDR3 runs 15 residues. In DNA, the CDR3 is TGTGCCAGCAGCTTTCCGGGGGACAGACACAATGAGCAGTTCTTC. Translating it yields CASSFPGDRHNEQFF.

The chain combines TRBV6-5 with TRBJ1-2; D remains unclear. Per the germline V gene, CDR1 is MNHEY and CDR2 is SVGAGI. The CDR3 sequence is 15 residues long. V lost 6 bases and J lost 4, with 18 bases in between. DNA of the CDR3: TGTGCCAGCAGCCACCGAGGGTTCCGGGGCTATGGCTACACCTTC. Amino acid sequence: CASSHRGFRGYGYTF.

V is TRBV5-4 and J is TRBJ2-5; perhaps TRBD1 as D (6 bases). CDR3 length: 14 amino acids. V was cut by 0 bases and J by 2 bases, with 8 bases left in between. Per germline, CDR1 SGHNT and CDR2 YYREEE (reference sequence). The CDR3, as DNA: TGTGCCAGCAGCTTGGGAGGACAGCAAGAGACCCAGTACTTC. Protein sequence: CASSLGGQQETQYF.

The J gene is TRBJ2-7, the V gene TRBV29-1; 7 bases align to TRBD2. This CDR3 has 12 amino acids. J was trimmed by 0 bases and V by 6 bases; bases with no gene match: 2. Germline-derived CDR1 and CDR2 are SQVTM and ANQGSEA. The CDR3 is CSVQRGSYEQYF. In DNA, the CDR3 is TGCAGCGTCCAGCGGGGCTCCTACGAGCAGTACTTC.